The present T cell receptor beta chain was sequenced within a study of tumor-infiltrating lymphocytes in localized non-small cell lung cancer. The study, taken as a whole, reports: IM1 and IM2 tumors showed no difference in T-cell fraction.

Of note for this clone: Its specificity is unknown.

V shed 5 bases and J shed 0 bases, with 8 bases lying between them. The CDR3 is 15 amino acids. From germline, CDR1 is LNHDA and CDR2 SQIVND (reference sequence). Using immunoSEQ multiplex PCR, the repertoire was profiled, and TCRdb retains in-frame clones only, with some absent. In the table there are 9,500 to 11,000 clones, around four fifths of which are singletons. The V call is TRBV19, the J call TRBJ2-6; D perhaps matches TRBD1 (5 bases). The sequenced sample consisted of uninvolved lung tissue not adjacent to the tumor. The source of this sequence is a human donor with non-small cell lung cancer. The CDR3 bases are TGTGCCAGTAGTGGGGCCATCTCTGGGGCCAACGTCCTGACTTTC. This codes for CASSGAISGANVLTF.